Presented here are 8 T cell receptor beta chains from one specimen sequenced in a study of T cells in Graves' hyperthyroidism and ophthalmopathy. Amplified regions were TCR beta CDR3 sequences from RNA transcripts. A first-round RT-PCR of the TCR CDR3 used the HTBI primer set. TCRdb re-analysed the multiplex PCR reads in MiXCR, keeping a single row per CDR3 protein. The table includes under 600,000 distinct CDR3 sequences, about 16% detected once. The sample comprised blood. These receptor sequences come from a woman in her thirties or forties with Graves' ophthalmopathy.

A few counts support this clonotype. The chain recombines TRBV5-5 with TRBJ1-4; no definite D call. The CDR3 loop spans 15 amino acids. Trimming cost V 3 bases and J 0 bases, with 9 bases left between them. Germline-derived CDR1 and CDR2 are SGHKS and YYEKEE (reference sequence). Written as DNA, the CDR3 is TGTGCCAGCAGCTCCCCGATCCCAACTAATGAAAAACTGTTTTTT. It codes for CASSSPIPTNEKLFF.

This clonotype was observed many times. The chain combines TRBV3-1 with TRBJ2-3; D remains unclear. V was cut by 0 bases and J by 4 bases, with 5 bases left in between. Germline loops: CDR1 LGHDT, CDR2 YNNKEL (reference sequence). The CDR3 is made up of 13 amino acids. CDR3 region: CASSQESADTQYF. The CDR3 DNA reads as TGTGCCAGCAGCCAAGAAAGCGCAGATACGCAGTATTTT.

This clonotype was seen a handful of times. This chain joins TRBV30 and TRBJ1-2; D unclear. Trimming cost V 1 base and J 5 bases, with 8 bases left between them. Germline V gene lookup returns CDR1 GTSNPN and CDR2 SVGIG (reference sequence). This CDR3 has 12 residues. The CDR3 loop is CAWSGEAYGYTF. Written as DNA, the CDR3 is TGTGCCTGGAGTGGGGAGGCTTATGGCTACACCTTC.

In its sample, this clonotype was seen many times. The CDR3 DNA follows: TGTGCCAGCAGTTTGGGGGACTTGAGCTACGAGCAGTACTTC. Its translation is CASSLGDLSYEQYF. The V and J genes are TRBV12-3 or TRBV12-4 and TRBJ2-7; D is perhaps TRBD2 (6 bases). V dropped 3 bases and J dropped 3 bases, with 12 bases sitting between them. The CDR3 runs to 14 residues.

This clonotype was picked up one time. A much larger clone sits a single nucleotide away, making a read error possible. The genes are TRBV2 and TRBJ1-2; D not certain. Trimming took off 3 bases at V and 4 bases at J, with 6 bases between the two ends. The CDR3 runs 12 residues. Germline loops: CDR1 SNHLY, CDR2 FYNNEI. In DNA form, the CDR3 reads TGTGCCAGCAGTGACAGTATCTATGGCTACACCTTC. Its translation: CASSDSIYGYTF. Combining the CDR3 with reference TRBV2 and TRBJ1-2 gives the whole variable domain EPEVTQTPSHQVTQMGQEVILRCVPISNHLYFYWYRQILGQKVEFLVSFYNNEISEKSEIFDDQFSVERPDGSNFTLKIRSTKLEDSAMYFCASSDSIYGYTFGSGTRLTVV.

This clonotype occurred many times. This chain joins TRBV7-2 and TRBJ2-1; D is perhaps TRBD2 (5 bases). The CDR3 extends over 15 amino acids. The germline V gene encodes CDR1 SGHTA and CDR2 FQGNSA. V was clipped by 1 base and J by 3 bases, with 10 bases between them. This CDR3 is CASSLGAELYNEQFF. CDR3 DNA: TGTGCCAGCAGCTTAGGAGCGGAGCTCTACAATGAGCAGTTCTTC.

This clonotype was recorded at least ten times. The chain is built from TRBV30 and TRBJ1-5; TRBD1 matches 10 bases. With V trimmed by 1 base and J by 1 base, 10 bases remained unmatched. Germline V gene lookup returns CDR1 GTSNPN and CDR2 SVGIG (reference sequence). The CDR3 runs to 18 residues. Here the CDR3 reads CAWSGFGTGVGSNQPQHF. The DNA for the CDR3 is TGTGCCTGGAGTGGCTTCGGGACAGGGGTCGGGAGCAATCAGCCCCAGCATTTT. Full variable domain (remainder filled in from reference TRBV30 and TRBJ1-5): SQTIHQWPATLVQPVGSPLSLECTVEGTSNPNLYWYRQAAGRGLQLLFYSVGIGQISSEVPQNLSASRPQDRQFILSSKKLLLSDSGFYLCAWSGFGTGVGSNQPQHFGDGTRLSIL.

This clonotype has ten or more counts. The J gene is TRBJ2-5, the V gene TRBV28, with 7 bases that match TRBD2. The CDR3 is made up of 17 amino acids. V was pared by 4 bases and J by 5 bases, with 16 bases of the junction left unmatched. Looked up from germline, CDR1 is MDHEN and CDR2 is SYDVKM. The chain's CDR3 is CASSSDPGRGSSETQYF. CDR3 bases: TGTGCCAGCAGTTCAGACCCGGGGAGGGGAAGTTCGGAGACCCAGTACTTC. Full variable domain (remainder filled in from reference TRBV28 and TRBJ2-5): DVKVTQSSRYLVKRTGEKVFLECVQDMDHENMFWYRQDPGLGLRLIYFSYDVKMKEKGDIPEGYSVSREKKERFSLILESASTNQTSMYLCASSSDPGRGSSETQYFGPGTRLLVL.